These T cell receptor beta chains were read from a single sample in a study of control samples from healthy donors and cancer patients. Measured with immunoSEQ multiplex PCR; TCRdb has only the in-frame clones, and not every one. Of over 55,000 clones listed, around 90% were seen once; the top ten hold roughly 0.91%. Material for sequencing was PBMCs. All receptors come from a man aged 25 to 40 with colorectal cancer. Each CDR3 is given with its conserved first and last residue. D genes are given only for firm matches. Clone size appears in some rows only: once, few, many, or a class for an expanded clone.

D gene: TRBD1
J gene: TRBJ2-2
V gene: TRBV5-5
clone size: -
CDR3 protein: CASSLEVFTGGSGELFF
CDR3 DNA: TGTGCCAGCAGCTTGGAGGTGTTCACAGGGGGTTCGGGGGAGCTGTTTTTT

D gene: -
J gene: TRBJ1-2
V gene: TRBV6-5
clone size: -
CDR3 protein: CASSYDSTPGGYTF
CDR3 DNA: TGTGCCAGCAGTTACGACAGTACTCCGGGAGGCTACACCTTC

D gene: TRBD1
J gene: TRBJ2-7
V gene: TRBV4-3
clone size: once
CDR3 protein: CASSQAAQGAFEQYF
CDR3 DNA: TGCGCCAGCAGCCAAGCGGCACAGGGGGCTTTCGAGCAGTACTTC

D gene: TRBD1
J gene: TRBJ2-1
V gene: TRBV4-1
clone size: -
CDR3 protein: CASSPTPTGNNEQFF
CDR3 DNA: TGCGCCAGCAGTCCCACCCCGACAGGGAACAATGAGCAGTTCTTC

D gene: -
J gene: TRBJ1-2
V gene: TRBV12-5
clone size: -
CDR3 protein: CASGLVLQGFNYGYTF
CDR3 DNA: TGTGCTAGTGGTTTGGTACTCCAGGGTTTCAACTATGGCTACACCTTC

D gene: -
J gene: TRBJ1-3
V gene: TRBV12-5
clone size: -
CDR3 protein: CASGSSPRSSGNTIYF
CDR3 DNA: TGTGCTAGTGGTTCGAGCCCCCGGAGCTCTGGAAACACCATATATTTT

D gene: -
J gene: TRBJ1-3
V gene: TRBV3-1/TRBV3-2
clone size: -
CDR3 protein: CASSQEMTTGSGNTIYF
CDR3 DNA: TGTGCCAGCAGCCAAGAAATGACAACAGGATCTGGAAACACCATATATTTT

D gene: TRBD2
J gene: TRBJ2-2
V gene: TRBV15
clone size: -
CDR3 protein: CATDQKRGARTGELFF
CDR3 DNA: TGTGCCACCGATCAAAAGCGGGGGGCCCGAACCGGGGAGCTGTTTTTT

D gene: -
J gene: TRBJ2-7
V gene: TRBV6-4
clone size: -
CDR3 protein: CASSDSSLGYGQNSYEQYF
CDR3 DNA: TGTGCCAGCAGTGACTCTTCTTTGGGCTATGGACAGAACTCCTACGAGCAGTACTTC

D gene: TRBD2
J gene: TRBJ2-2
V gene: TRBV4-3
clone size: few
CDR3 protein: CASSQGLAGGNTGELFF
CDR3 DNA: TGCGCCAGCAGCCAAGGACTAGCGGGGGGGAACACCGGGGAGCTGTTTTTT

D gene: -
J gene: TRBJ1-6
V gene: TRBV6-1
clone size: -
CDR3 protein: CASSDELTYNSPLHF
CDR3 DNA: TGTGCCAGCAGTGACGAGCTAACCTATAATTCACCCCTCCACTTT

D gene: -
J gene: TRBJ2-7
V gene: TRBV6-1
clone size: -
CDR3 protein: CASSEGLGVLSYEQYF
CDR3 DNA: TGTGCCAGCAGTGAAGGTTTGGGAGTACTATCCTACGAGCAGTACTTC

D gene: -
J gene: TRBJ1-1
V gene: TRBV6-6
clone size: -
CDR3 protein: CASSYSIGRANTEAFF
CDR3 DNA: TGTGCCAGCAGTTACTCGATCGGTCGGGCGAACACTGAAGCTTTCTTT

D gene: TRBD1
J gene: TRBJ1-1
V gene: TRBV6-6
clone size: -
CDR3 protein: CASSAGGVYTEAFF
CDR3 DNA: TGTGCCAGCAGTGCAGGGGGCGTGTACACTGAAGCTTTCTTT

D gene: -
J gene: TRBJ1-1
V gene: TRBV10-3
clone size: -
CDR3 protein: CAISESTTGPGEAFF
CDR3 DNA: TGTGCCATCAGTGAGTCGACCACAGGGCCAGGTGAAGCTTTCTTT

D gene: -
J gene: TRBJ1-3
V gene: TRBV11-2
clone size: -
CDR3 protein: CASSFDSPYSGNTIYF
CDR3 DNA: TGTGCCAGCAGCTTCGACAGTCCTTACTCTGGAAACACCATATATTTT

D gene: TRBD1
J gene: TRBJ1-1
V gene: TRBV19
clone size: once
CDR3 protein: CASSTHRDSDTEAFF
CDR3 DNA: TGTGCCAGTAGTACCCACAGGGACAGCGACACTGAAGCTTTCTTT